Below, 30 T cell receptor beta chains from the same sample are listed, as sequenced in a study of blood T cell repertoires in COVID-19. Method: immunoSEQ multiplex PCR; TCRdb's copy keeps in-frame clones and lacks some. The table has approximately 37,000 clones, more than 85% seen once. The specimen sequenced was peripheral blood. These receptors were collected from a woman older than 75 with acute or convalescent COVID-19.

The gene calls are TRBV6-5 and TRBJ2-7; 8 nucleotides align to TRBD1. The V and J ends lost 5 bases and 2 bases, in that order; junction bases with no gene match: 5. The CDR3 spans 14 residues. CDR1 MNHEY and CDR2 SVGAGI come from the germline V gene. The CDR3 DNA follows: TGTGCCAGCAGTAACCGGGACAGGACCTACGAGCAGTACTTC. Protein sequence: CASSNRDRTYEQYF.

This clone was seen just once. The chain has TRBV19 and TRBJ2-5; no firm D call. There are 14 residues in the CDR3. The ends were cut back, 1 base at V and 2 bases at J, with 8 bases in the middle. Germline CDR1 and CDR2: LNHDA and SQIVND (reference sequence). The DNA for the CDR3 is TGTGCCAGTAGTATAGCTTGGAGACAAGAGACCCAGTACTTC. Protein sequence: CASSIAWRQETQYF.

This clone was counted a few times. The genes are TRBV30 and TRBJ1-5, with 7 bases identical to TRBD1. Germline-derived CDR1 and CDR2 are GTSNPN and SVGIG (reference sequence). The CDR3 runs to 15 residues. V trimming: 2 bases; J trimming: 4 bases; junction bases outside the gene matches: 8. CDR3 coding DNA: TGTGCCTGGAGTACCGGGACAGTTAGGAATCAGCCCCAGCATTTT. This codes for CAWSTGTVRNQPQHF.

As DNA, the CDR3 is TGTGCCAGCTCACCGTTCCAGGGGAAGGGTAATGAAAAACTGTTTTTT. Translation: CASSPFQGKGNEKLFF. J is TRBJ1-4 and V is TRBV18; TRBD1 might be the D (6 bases). V was pared by 3 bases and J by 4 bases, with 15 bases between. The germline V gene encodes CDR1 KGHSH and CDR2 LQKENI. The CDR3 extends over 16 amino acids.

The chain uses TRBV5-1 and TRBJ1-1; D is unclear. The V and J ends lost 2 bases and 1 base respectively, with 6 bases between them. The germline gives CDR1 SGHRS, CDR2 YFSETQ. The CDR3 is 13 amino acids. The CDR3 nucleotides are TGCGCCAGCAGCTTAGGCGGGAACACTGAAGCTTTCTTT. Translating it yields CASSLGGNTEAFF.

The CDR3 bases are TGCGCCAGCAGCTTCAGCGGGGGGGCCAAGAACACCGGGGAGCTGTTTTTT. Its translation is CASSFSGGAKNTGELFF. The rearrangement uses TRBV5-1 and TRBJ2-2; 10 nucleotides agree with TRBD2. Unmatched junction bases numbered 5, after V lost 2 bases and J lost 1 base. Germline CDR1 is SGHRS and CDR2 is YFSETQ. The CDR3 is 17 residues long.

The chain carries TRBV30 and TRBJ1-6; D is ambiguous. Deletions cut 2 bases from V and 9 bases from J, with 29 bases between. Germline V CDR1 and CDR2: GTSNPN, SVGIG (reference sequence). The CDR3 covers 19 residues. The CDR3, as DNA: TGTGCCTGGAGTACGAAAGTGACGTCCTCTGGAGCTCTCGGTTCACCCCTCCACTTT. Its translation is CAWSTKVTSSGALGSPLHF.

This clone has just one count. The gene calls are TRBV20-1 and TRBJ1-1; TRBD1 matches 8 bases. Looked up from germline, CDR1 is DFQATT and CDR2 is SNEGSKA (reference sequence). Trimming removed 3 bases from V and 1 base from J; junction bases left unmatched: 7. There are 15 residues in the CDR3. DNA of the CDR3: TGCAGTGCTAGTGGATCCAGGGGGCGGAACACTGAAGCTTTCTTT. Protein product: CSASGSRGRNTEAFF.

V is TRBV3-1 (or the pseudogene TRBV3-2) and J is TRBJ2-3, with D possibly TRBD1 on 6 matching bases. Germline V gives CDR1 LGHDT, CDR2 YNNKEL (reference sequence). The CDR3 sequence is 16 residues long. V was shortened by 5 bases and J by 2 bases, with 17 bases between the two germline ends. The CDR3 DNA sequence: TGTGCCAGCAGCGACCGCTTCGGGACAATCACAGATACGCAGTATTTT. Translation: CASSDRFGTITDTQYF.

V gene TRBV5-1 combines with J gene TRBJ2-5, with TRBD2 matching 8 bases. V lost 4 bases and J lost 4; bases outside the gene matches: 9. The V gene's germline CDR1 is SGHRS and CDR2 YFSETQ. This CDR3 region has 15 residues. In DNA, the CDR3 is TGCGCCAGCAGCCCAGGAGCGGGGGTAGTAGAGACCCAGTACTTC. Translated, it gives CASSPGAGVVETQYF.

This chain joins TRBV7-6 and TRBJ2-2; TRBD1 might be the D (5 bases). Germline values: CDR1 SGHVS, CDR2 FNYEAQ. The CDR3 extends over 14 amino acids. The V end was cut by 3 bases, the J end by 7 bases, with 12 bases between. The CDR3 DNA sequence: TGTGCCAGCAGCTTCCTACTCCAGGGCGGGGAGCTGTTTTTT. This encodes CASSFLLQGGELFF.

Points on this clone: The sample holds other DNA sequences that translate to the same CDR3. The gene calls are TRBV5-1 and TRBJ1-5; tentatively, D is TRBD1 (6 bases). Deletions cut 5 bases from V and 0 bases from J, with 12 bases between. CDR1 and CDR2 from the germline V gene are SGHRS and YFSETQ. CDR3 size: 15 residues. The CDR3 loop reads CASSPTGNSNQPQHF. In DNA form, the CDR3 reads TGCGCCAGCAGTCCTACAGGGAATAGCAATCAGCCCCAGCATTTT. The full variable domain, in which reference TRBV5-1 and TRBJ1-5 provide the parts outside the CDR3, is KAGVTQTPRYLIKTRGQQVTLSCSPISGHRSVSWYQQTPGQGLQFLFEYFSETQRNKGNFPGRFSGRQFSNSRSEMNVSTLELGDSALYLCASSPTGNSNQPQHFGDGTRLSIL.

This rearrangement joins TRBV6-5 to TRBJ2-3; D call uncertain. Trimming cost V 5 bases and J 2 bases, with 11 bases left between them. The CDR3 totals 14 residues. The germline gives CDR1 MNHEY, CDR2 SVGAGI. The CDR3 nucleotides read TGTGCCAGCAGTCGGAGAGCTTCCACAGATACGCAGTATTTT. Translated, it gives CASSRRASTDTQYF.

This clone was found once. The V call is TRBV28, the J call TRBJ1-1; D gene unclear. The CDR3 loop spans 13 amino acids. V lost 4 bases and J 2 bases, leaving 8 bases between the germline ends. Germline CDR1 and CDR2: MDHEN and SYDVKM. CDR3 DNA: TGTGCCAGCAGTTCACAGATTAACACTGAAGCTTTCTTT. Its protein is CASSSQINTEAFF.

J is TRBJ1-1 and V is TRBV5-1; 8 bases align to TRBD1. CDR1 SGHRS and CDR2 YFSETQ come from the germline V gene. The CDR3 extends over 19 amino acids. J was trimmed by 6 bases and V by 1 base; bases with no gene match: 20. CDR3 amino acids: CASSLTAATGDPVSAEAFF. DNA of the CDR3: TGCGCCAGCAGCTTGACAGCGGCGACAGGGGACCCGGTTTCGGCTGAAGCTTTCTTT.

V is TRBV19 and J is TRBJ2-7; 11 bases agree with TRBD2. With 5 bases clipped from V and 6 bases from J, the junction kept 6 bases outside the gene matches. CDR1 is LNHDA and CDR2 is SQIVND in the germline V gene (reference sequence). The CDR3 consists of 14 residues. The CDR3 sequence is CASSLPGLAAEQYF. CDR3 in DNA: TGTGCCAGTAGTCTTCCGGGACTAGCGGCCGAGCAGTACTTC.

The chain carries TRBV4-1 and TRBJ1-6; D possibly corresponds to TRBD1 (5 bases). V lost 1 base and J lost 0, with 10 bases in between. The germline V gene has CDR1 MGHRA and CDR2 YSYEKL. The CDR3 is made up of 17 amino acids. The CDR3 loop is CASSQGGARSYNSPLHF. In nucleotides, the CDR3 is TGCGCCAGCAGCCAAGGTGGGGCCCGCTCCTATAATTCACCCCTCCACTTT.

The V call is TRBV5-1, the J call TRBJ2-3, with TRBD2 matching over 8 bases. CDR3 length: 14 amino acids. Germline trimming cut 3 bases from V and 8 bases from J; bases unmatched to any gene: 8. Per germline, CDR1 SGHRS and CDR2 YFSETQ. Written as DNA, the CDR3 is TGCGCCAGCAGCTCCTTAGCGGGGCAGGGTACGCAGTATTTT. Encoded protein: CASSSLAGQGTQYF. Together with reference TRBV5-1 and TRBJ2-3, the CDR3 gives the full variable domain: KAGVTQTPRYLIKTRGQQVTLSCSPISGHRSVSWYQQTPGQGLQFLFEYFSETQRNKGNFPGRFSGRQFSNSRSEMNVSTLELGDSALYLCASSSLAGQGTQYFGPGTRLTVL.

V usage is TRBV10-3 and J usage is TRBJ1-1, with 8 bases identical to TRBD1. Germline V lookup: CDR1 ENHRY, CDR2 SYGVKD. The CDR3 has 13 amino acids. V shed 6 bases and J 6 bases; nucleotides not matched to a gene: 6. The CDR3 here is CAIRTGQGPEAFF. For the CDR3, the DNA is TGTGCCATCAGGACCGGACAGGGACCTGAAGCTTTCTTT.

V gene TRBV30 combines with J gene TRBJ2-1, with 10 bases identical to TRBD2. Trimming at V came to 4 bases and at J to 9 bases, leaving 12 bases not matched to a gene. Germline loops: CDR1 GTSNPN, CDR2 SVGIG (reference sequence). The length of the CDR3 is 15 residues. The CDR3 DNA is TGTGCCTGGAAGGGGAGCGGGGGGGCTATTAGTGAGCAGTTCTTC. It codes for CAWKGSGGAISEQFF.

In nucleotides, the CDR3 is TGTGCCATCAGTTCCGCCGGGACAGAGGGCGATGAGCAGTTCTTC. Residues: CAISSAGTEGDEQFF. This chain links TRBV10-3 with TRBJ2-1; 7 nucleotides align to TRBD1. Germline V gene data show CDR1 as ENHRY and CDR2 as SYGVKD. This CDR3 contains 15 residues. The ends lost 5 bases at V and 8 bases at J; junction bases unmatched: 12.

The chain carries TRBV5-1 and TRBJ2-2; possible D gene TRBD2, 5 bases. The germline gives CDR1 SGHRS, CDR2 YFSETQ. The CDR3 runs 14 residues. The V and J ends lost 0 bases and 7 bases respectively, with 10 bases between them. CDR3 sequence: CASSLGPEGGELFF. CDR3 DNA sequence: TGCGCCAGCAGCTTGGGACCCGAGGGCGGGGAGCTGTTTTTT.

V gene TRBV2 combines with J gene TRBJ2-7; D perhaps matches TRBD2 (5 bases). The CDR3 totals 11 residues. Trimming pared 8 bases from V and 7 bases from J, leaving 12 bases between. Germline lookup yields CDR1 SNHLY and CDR2 FYNNEI. The CDR3 reads CASELVEEQYF. In nucleotides, the CDR3 is TGTGCCAGCGAACTAGTCGAAGAGCAGTACTTC.

This clone was detected once. This chain connects TRBV7-9 to TRBJ2-1; 7 positions agree with TRBD1. From germline, CDR1 is SEHNR and CDR2 FQNEAQ (reference sequence). This CDR3 comprises 14 residues. With V trimmed by 1 base and J by 8 bases, 5 bases remained unmatched. The CDR3 protein is CASSLEQGSHEQFF. CDR3 sequence (DNA): TGTGCCAGCAGCTTAGAACAGGGGAGCCATGAGCAGTTCTTC.

The chain employs TRBV30 and TRBJ1-2; 9 bases are a match to TRBD1. Trimming at V came to 2 bases and at J to 3 bases, leaving 16 bases not matched to a gene. CDR1 GTSNPN and CDR2 SVGIG come from the germline V gene (reference sequence). CDR3 length: 18 amino acids. The chain's CDR3 is CAWSPPGTGRGWDYGYTF. The CDR3 nucleotides read TGTGCCTGGAGTCCCCCCGGGACAGGGAGAGGGTGGGACTATGGCTACACCTTC.

The chain employs TRBV29-1 and TRBJ2-4; unclear D gene. The germline gives CDR1 SQVTM, CDR2 ANQGSEA. The CDR3 is 13 residues long. Trimming pared 1 base from V and 3 bases from J, leaving 7 bases between. CDR3 nucleotides: TGCAGCGTTGAAGGGGCAGGCAAAAACATTCAGTACTTC. It specifies CSVEGAGKNIQYF.

The rearrangement links TRBV7-9 to TRBJ2-2; TRBD1 might be the D (6 bases). The CDR3 extends over 14 amino acids. V lost 5 bases and J lost 0, with 7 bases in between. Germline CDR1 is SEHNR and CDR2 is FQNEAQ (reference sequence). Written as DNA, the CDR3 is TGTGCCAGCAGCGGGGACACGAACACCGGGGAGCTGTTTTTT. It is translated as CASSGDTNTGELFF.

The V call is TRBV2, the J call TRBJ2-2; 15 nucleotides line up with TRBD2. The ends lost 6 bases at V and 4 bases at J; junction bases unmatched: 6. Germline CDR1 reads SNHLY; CDR2 reads FYNNEI. The CDR3 length is 17 residues. The CDR3 loop reads CASRTGTSGGSTGELFF. As DNA, the CDR3 is TGTGCCAGCAGAACCGGGACTAGCGGGGGGAGCACCGGGGAGCTGTTTTTT. Looking up the rest from reference TRBV2 and TRBJ2-2 gives the full variable domain: EPEVTQTPSHQVTQMGQEVILRCVPISNHLYFYWYRQILGQKVEFLVSFYNNEISEKSEIFDDQFSVERPDGSNFTLKIRSTKLEDSAMYFCASRTGTSGGSTGELFFGEGSRLTVL.

The chain links TRBV18 to TRBJ1-4; D call uncertain. This CDR3 is built from 14 residues. Per the germline V gene, CDR1 is KGHSH and CDR2 is LQKENI. V lost 0 bases to trimming and J lost 4 bases, with 6 bases between them. For the CDR3, the DNA is TGTGCCAGCTCACCACCAACGGGTAATGAAAAACTGTTTTTT. Protein sequence: CASSPPTGNEKLFF.

The chain joins TRBV4-1 to TRBJ2-3; 9 positions agree with TRBD2. Germline loops: CDR1 MGHRA, CDR2 YSYEKL. With V trimmed by 5 bases and J by 0 bases, 9 bases remained unmatched. This CDR3 region has 17 residues. CDR3 residues: CASSFDSGGTSTDTQYF. The CDR3 bases are TGCGCCAGCAGCTTCGATAGCGGGGGTACTAGCACAGATACGCAGTATTTT.